These 26 T cell receptor beta chains came from one sample sequenced in a study of blood T cells in healthy people across ages. Sample-barcoded 5' priming and a J-beta primer mix drove a second PCR of about 7 to 11 cycles. Using its own MiXCR run on the 5' RACE reads, TCRdb lists one record per CDR3 protein. The sample includes about 1,600,000 distinct CDR3 sequences, 42% of them seen just once. What was sequenced was blood. The source is a woman younger than 35 in good health.

V gene TRBV6-6 combines with J gene TRBJ1-1; a weak D match, TRBD1 (6 bases). Germline CDR1 MNHNY, CDR2 SVGAGI (reference sequence). The CDR3 totals 16 residues. The V end lost 0 bases, the J end lost 4 bases, and 15 bases lay between the germline ends. CDR3 sequence: CASSYSPTPGVTEAFF. The DNA of the CDR3 is TGTGCCAGCAGTTACTCGCCGACACCAGGGGTCACTGAAGCTTTCTTT.

This clonotype has more than one count but fewer than ten. The rearrangement uses TRBV28 and TRBJ1-2; D gene unclear. This CDR3 has 14 amino acids. Germline V gives CDR1 MDHEN, CDR2 SYDVKM. With 4 bases removed from V and 4 bases from J, the gap between germline ends came to 13 bases. The CDR3 is CASSSPVLGYGYTF. The CDR3 DNA sequence: TGTGCCAGCAGTTCACCGGTCCTGGGCTATGGCTACACCTTC.

Note on this clonotype: A read error may produce the germline difference seen at one junction end. The chain uses TRBV20-1 and TRBJ2-3, with 9 positions matching TRBD2. Per germline, CDR1 DFQATT and CDR2 SNEGSKA (reference sequence). The length of the CDR3 is 15 residues. The CDR3 loop reads CSATGLAATTETQYF. The CDR3 nucleotides read TGCAGTGCTACGGGACTAGCCGCTACTACAGAGACGCAGTATTTT.

This sequence joins TRBV2 and TRBJ2-1; D tentatively fits TRBD1 or TRBD2 (6 bases each). The CDR3 runs 11 residues. Trimming took 10 bases from V and 12 from J, leaving 16 bases between them. The germline V gene has CDR1 SNHLY and CDR2 FYNNEI. The CDR3 DNA follows: TGTGCCACCTGGGGGGCCACCGGGCAGTTCTTC. Residues: CATWGATGQFF.

The table lists this clonotype with many counts. The rearrangement joins TRBV9 to TRBJ2-7, with 7 bases identical to TRBD1. CDR1 is SGDLS and CDR2 is YYNGEE in the germline V gene. The CDR3 has 14 residues. Trimming cost V 2 bases and J 2 bases; bases outside gene matches: 4. For the CDR3, the DNA is TGTGCCAGCAGCGTTACAGGGGCCCCCTACGAGCAGTACTTC. It is translated as CASSVTGAPYEQYF.

The chain links TRBV30 to TRBJ2-1; D gene unclear. CDR1 and CDR2 from the germline V gene are GTSNPN and SVGIG (reference sequence). Trimming took off 7 bases at V and 4 bases at J, with 14 bases between the two ends. This CDR3 has 13 amino acids. The CDR3 nucleotides are TGTGCCTCCGGACGGGTGAATTACAATGAGCAGTTCTTC. It codes for CASGRVNYNEQFF.

This sequence joins TRBV11-2 and TRBJ2-3, with 10 bases matching TRBD2. The germline CDR1 and CDR2 sequences are SGHAT and FQNNGV. CDR3 length: 16 amino acids. The J segment lost 4 bases and the V segment lost 1 base, leaving 5 bases of the junction unmatched. The CDR3, as DNA: TGTGCCAGCAGCTTAGTAAGCGGGAGGGCCTCAGATACGCAGTATTTT. It yields the protein CASSLVSGRASDTQYF.

This clonotype was counted a few times. This rearrangement joins TRBV20-1 to TRBJ2-5; no definite D call. CDR3 length: 14 residues. Germline V lookup: CDR1 DFQATT, CDR2 SNEGSKA (reference sequence). The V end was cut by 3 bases, the J end by 1 base, with 12 bases between. The CDR3 nucleotides read TGCAGTGCTAGTGTGGGTGGCCCCCAAGAGACCCAGTACTTC. It translates to CSASVGGPQETQYF.

V gene TRBV20-1 combines with J gene TRBJ2-5, with 9 bases lining up with TRBD2. V shed 2 bases, J shed 2 bases, and the junction held 6 bases outside the gene matches. The germline V gene has CDR1 DFQATT and CDR2 SNEGSKA (reference sequence). CDR3 length: 15 amino acids. The CDR3 here is CSARYWTSEQETQYF. In nucleotides, the CDR3 is TGCAGTGCTAGATACTGGACTAGCGAGCAAGAGACCCAGTACTTC.

V and J are TRBV20-1 and TRBJ2-2; D is unclear. CDR1 and CDR2 (germline): DFQATT, SNEGSKA (reference sequence). V gave up 3 bases and J gave up 1 base, with 15 bases separating them. The CDR3 is 16 residues long. CDR3 loop: CSARGLDGQNTGELFF. DNA for the CDR3: TGCAGTGCTAGGGGTCTCGACGGGCAGAACACCGGGGAGCTGTTTTTT.

This clonotype has only a few counts. The genes are TRBV20-1 and TRBJ2-7; 8 bases map to TRBD2. Germline V CDR1 and CDR2: DFQATT, SNEGSKA (reference sequence). Trimming took 3 bases from V and 2 from J; bases not matched to a gene: 6. This CDR3 has 14 residues. CDR3 nucleotides: TGCAGTGCTAGGGCCCTAGCGGGTCCCTACGAGCAGTACTTC. It codes for CSARALAGPYEQYF.

In regard to this clonotype: A single base separates this from a much larger clone, so it may be a read error. This chain joins TRBV29-1 and TRBJ2-1, with unresolved D. Per germline, CDR1 SQVTM and CDR2 ANQGSEA. The CDR3 has 11 amino acids. The CDR3 sequence: CSVEKLGERFF. CDR3 nucleotide sequence: TGCAGCGTTGAAAAACTTGGTGAGCGGTTCTTC.

The genes are TRBV25-1 and TRBJ2-3; no clear D. Germline assignment: CDR1 MGHDK and CDR2 SYGVNS. V gave up 3 bases and J gave up 2 bases, with 9 bases separating them. The CDR3 runs to 14 residues. The CDR3 DNA is TGTGCCAGCAGTGAGCGGAGTCTCACAGATACGCAGTATTTT. Encoded protein: CASSERSLTDTQYF.

Only a few counts were recorded for this clonotype. This chain links TRBV5-1 with TRBJ2-5; D possibly uses TRBD1 or TRBD2 (5 bases each). The germline V gene has CDR1 SGHRS and CDR2 YFSETQ. V lost 2 bases and J 11 bases, leaving 16 bases between the germline ends. This CDR3 comprises 13 residues. CDR3 bases: TGCGCCAGCAGCTTAACCAGGGTTGGGGAGCAGTACTTC. This encodes CASSLTRVGEQYF.

The V gene is TRBV4-1, the J gene TRBJ2-3, with 10 nucleotides matching TRBD2. In germline, CDR1 is MGHRA, CDR2 YSYEKL. The CDR3 totals 16 residues. V shed 0 bases and J 3 bases; nucleotides not matched to a gene: 3. Here the CDR3 reads CASSQEGTSETDTQYF. CDR3 sequence (DNA): TGCGCCAGCAGCCAAGAGGGGACTAGCGAGACAGATACGCAGTATTTT.

The sample holds a few counts of this clonotype. This chain joins TRBV5-6 and TRBJ2-3; a weak D match, TRBD1 (6 bases). Germline V lookup: CDR1 SGHDT, CDR2 YYEEEE. This CDR3 comprises 12 residues. Between the trimmed V and J ends, which lost 4 bases and 6 bases, there was a span of 9 bases. The CDR3: CASSIDRDTQYF. The CDR3 bases are TGTGCCAGCAGCATTGACAGGGATACGCAGTATTTT.

The V call is TRBV27, the J call TRBJ2-7; 9 bases match TRBD2. From germline, CDR1 is MNHEY and CDR2 SMNVEV (reference sequence). This CDR3 is built from 15 residues. J lost 5 bases, V lost 4 bases, and 9 bases had no gene match. For the CDR3, the DNA is TGTGCCAGCAGTTCAAGACTAGCGGCCCGGGACGAGCAGTACTTC. Protein: CASSSRLAARDEQYF.

This sequence joins TRBV5-1 and TRBJ2-4; D is ambiguous. Germline V gene sequence: CDR1 SGHRS, CDR2 YFSETQ. V gave up 2 bases and J gave up 4 bases, with 7 bases separating them. This CDR3 has 13 amino acids. CDR3: CASSFDSKNIQYF. The CDR3 DNA is TGCGCCAGCAGCTTTGATTCGAAAAACATTCAGTACTTC. The full variable domain, its missing parts supplied by reference TRBV5-1 and TRBJ2-4, is KAGVTQTPRYLIKTRGQQVTLSCSPISGHRSVSWYQQTPGQGLQFLFEYFSETQRNKGNFPGRFSGRQFSNSRSEMNVSTLELGDSALYLCASSFDSKNIQYFGAGTRLSVL.

The chain combines TRBV2 with TRBJ2-5, with D tentatively TRBD2 (5 bases). V lost 6 bases and J 2 bases, leaving 10 bases between the germline ends. This CDR3 comprises 13 residues. In germline, CDR1 is SNHLY, CDR2 FYNNEI. CDR3 nucleotide sequence: TGTGCCAGCAGGCCCCCGGGACAAGAGACCCAGTACTTC. Its translation is CASRPPGQETQYF. The full variable domain, completed using reference TRBV2 and TRBJ2-5, is EPEVTQTPSHQVTQMGQEVILRCVPISNHLYFYWYRQILGQKVEFLVSFYNNEISEKSEIFDDQFSVERPDGSNFTLKIRSTKLEDSAMYFCASRPPGQETQYFGPGTRLLVL.

The V call is TRBV9, the J call TRBJ2-1; TRBD2 is a possible D gene (6 bases). Germline values: CDR1 SGDLS, CDR2 YYNGEE. This CDR3 has 14 amino acids. V dropped 3 bases and J dropped 9 bases, with 16 bases sitting between them. The DNA for the CDR3 is TGTGCCAGCAGCGGACGACTAGTTTATGCTGAGCAGTTCTTC. It translates to CASSGRLVYAEQFF.

A few counts support this clonotype. The chain uses TRBV12-3 or TRBV12-4 and TRBJ2-2; 7 bases line up with TRBD2. The CDR3 totals 15 residues. Trimming at V came to 7 bases and at J to 6 bases, leaving 11 bases not matched to a gene. CDR3 in DNA: TGTGCCAGCACCACACGTGGGGGGGGGGCCGGGGAGCTGTTTTTT. Its translation: CASTTRGGGAGELFF.

This clonotype was recorded at least ten times. The V gene is TRBV4-1, the J gene TRBJ2-7; D remains unclear. The length of the CDR3 is 15 residues. V shed 4 bases and J shed 3 bases, with 16 bases lying between them. Germline V gene data show CDR1 as MGHRA and CDR2 as YSYEKL. The CDR3 is CASSPEATVNYEQYF. The CDR3, as DNA: TGCGCCAGCAGCCCCGAGGCCACGGTGAACTACGAGCAGTACTTC.

Regarding this clonotype: The germline gene is not matched at one end of the junction; a read error may be the cause. The gene calls are TRBV5-1 and TRBJ2-7; the match to TRBD1 covers 7 bases. The end of the DNA fits TRBJ2-5 better, so the J call may be wrong. The CDR3 is made up of 13 amino acids. The germline V gene encodes CDR1 SGHRS and CDR2 YFSETQ. CDR3 amino acids: CASSPTGQGTQYF. The CDR3 region has the DNA TGCGCCAGCAGCCCGACAGGGCAAGGGACCCAGTACTTC.

This clonotype has just a few counts. V is TRBV18 and J is TRBJ2-4, with D possibly matching TRBD2 (6 bases). The CDR3 covers 14 residues. Trimming shortened V by 2 bases and J by 13 bases, and 18 bases separated the two germline ends. Germline CDR1 KGHSH, CDR2 LQKENI. CDR3: CASSPGTGSREQYF. CDR3 sequence (DNA): TGTGCCAGCTCACCAGGGACTGGAAGTAGGGAGCAGTACTTC. Together with reference TRBV18 and TRBJ2-4, the CDR3 gives the full variable domain: NAGVMQNPRHLVRRRGQEARLRCSPMKGHSHVYWYRQLPEEGLKFMVYLQKENIIDESGMPKERFSAEFPKEGPSILRIQQVVRGDSAAYFCASSPGTGSREQYFGAGTRLSVL.

V is TRBV7-2 and J is TRBJ1-1; D not certain. This CDR3 has 14 amino acids. V was shortened by 0 bases and J by 4 bases, with 9 bases between the two germline ends. Germline CDR1 and CDR2: SGHTA and FQGNSA. The CDR3 loop reads CASSLAREGTEAFF. The CDR3 nucleotides are TGTGCCAGCAGCTTAGCGAGGGAAGGCACTGAAGCTTTCTTT.

This chain connects TRBV2 to TRBJ2-4; possibly TRBD2 for D (5 bases). Judging by the DNA end, TRBJ2-7 fits better; the J call may be wrong. Germline V gene sequence: CDR1 SNHLY, CDR2 FYNNEI. CDR3 length equals 13 residues. The CDR3 is CASRTAWENEQYF. The CDR3 DNA reads as TGTGCCAGCAGAACCGCCTGGGAGAACGAGCAGTACTTC.